This T cell receptor (beta chain) emerged from a study of T cell changes during pregnancy in multiple sclerosis. Sequencing was performed with immunoSEQ multiplex PCR; in TCRdb, only in-frame clones are kept and a portion is missing. Counted here are roughly 71,000 clones, 90% to 95% occurring once; the ten biggest clones make up about 1.5%. Looked up from germline, CDR1 is SGHRS and CDR2 is YFSETQ. The CDR3 runs 16 residues. V lost 0 bases, J lost 4 bases, and 3 bases stayed unmatched. This specimen consisted of peripheral blood, obtained in the first trimester of pregnancy. The chain links TRBV5-1 to TRBJ2-2; 10 nucleotides align to TRBD1. The sequence derives from a female donor in good health, enrolled as a control in a pregnancy study. The CDR3, as DNA: TGCGCCAGCAGCTTGGCGGGACAGGGGCTCACCGGGGAGCTGTTTTTT. This gives the protein CASSLAGQGLTGELFF.